This T cell receptor (beta chain) was sequenced for a study of shared clonotypes between healthy human individuals (dated by TCRdb to 2018 to 2021). With respect to the entire study: The cohort included a few men and a couple of women between 18 and 49 years of age. For each donor, three plates each were used for CD4 naive and CD4 memory, two plates were used for CD8 naive, and one plate was used for CD8 memory. The study deeply sequenced blood TCR repertoires of about five healthy adults to estimate repertoire size and the extent of clonotype sharing between individuals. To increase sequencing depth and limit assay-specific biases, TCR repertoire library preparation and sequencing were carried out by different laboratories using diverse techniques. Leukapheresis yielded between about 0.8 and 9.5 billion PBMCs per donor.

The paper as a whole reports these results and caveats: Sampling was limited to blood, and TCR repertoires in tissue likely differ from TCR repertoires in blood. About 5% of naive CD4, more than 3% of naive CD8, about 2.4% of memory CD4, and approximately 0.4% of memory CD8 clonotypes were shared across a few donors. Estimated clonotype richness was generally larger for naive than for memory subsets. Pairwise subsampling indicated that sequencing depth was expected to affect the degree of clonotype sharing among donors. The genetic and exposure-history diversity represented was limited by the small number of donors. Rarefaction of sorted-subset datasets indicated incomplete sequencing despite the large sequencing depth. Clonotypes shared by all four sorted-subset donors showed higher generation probabilities than non-shared clonotypes.

The CDR3 runs 17 amino acids, cysteine and phenylalanine included. Only CDR3 DNA remains: 51 bases, in frame from the first base. Via the germline V gene (reference sequence), CDR1 is LNHNV and CDR2 YYDKDF. V sheds 0 bases and J sheds 0 bases, leaving 13 bases between their ends. Regarding this clone: Its antigen is still unknown. No quality values exist for individual bases; no much larger clone is one base distant.

Using the deep immunoSEQ assay, multiplex PCR amplified TCR CDR3 regions from genomic DNA. Genomic DNA extracted from each cell subset was distributed evenly over all wells of several immunoSEQ 96-well plates, and each plate served as one replicate. For sorted subsets, each replicate PCR was loaded with about 200 ng genomic DNA, equivalent to 30,000 or so T cell genomes. Purified libraries were quantified with a Qubit 3.0 fluorometer, sized on a Bioanalyzer 2100, and re-quantified with the KAPA Library Quantification kit. Each immunoSEQ 96-well plate was sequenced on its own single-read 150-cycle Illumina NextSeq 550 flow cell. From the authors' description of their analysis: Because the immunoSEQ output included only junctional sequences and no quality scores, the filtering could not be the same as the filtering used for full-length reads. To assign V/J genes and CDR3, sequences were annotated against IMGT germline references using PyIR, a Python wrapper for IgBLAST v1.9. Reads were filtered out if the reads had weak V/J assignments (E-value above 1e-6), no CDR3, stop codons, out-of-frame junctions, or ambiguous translated residues. V3J clonotypes were defined as sequences sharing an identical inferred V gene, J gene, and CDR3 amino acid sequence. To compute the percentage overlap between repertoires, the number of shared unique clonotypes was divided by the size of the smaller repertoire. Richness of each repertoire was evaluated using RTK rarefaction, the Chao1 estimator, and Recon v2.1 estimates of unobserved clonotypes. Generation probabilities were computed with OLGA for all TCRbeta clonotypes obtained by the gDNA method from a few donors. In TCRdb, the immuneACCESS table is reduced to in-frame sequences with V and J assigned. These tables do not hold every clone; where another copy was compared, an unresolved V gene accounts for under half, and the others remain unexplained. V and J calls and clone size are copied from that table; D and trimming were computed from the DNA. The sample yields approximately 2.1 million clones; 90% to 95% were counted once. 0.39% of the sample is in the top ten clones.

The donors were healthy, HIV-negative adults who had no recently reported acute infections or vaccinations. All donors were Caucasian adults living in Nashville, Tennessee, USA. CD4+ T cells were enriched by magnetic negative selection, after which naive cells were positively selected on CD45RA and the negative fraction was taken as the memory subset. After blood collection by leukapheresis, PBMCs were isolated using Ficoll-Histopaque density gradient centrifugation and then cryopreserved in the vapor phase of liquid nitrogen. Purity and quantity of every magnetically sorted T cell population were checked by analytical flow cytometry. Genomic DNA was isolated from each sorted fraction and quantified by UV absorbance on a Nanodrop 2000c.

The chain is made from TRBV15 and TRBJ2-3; no D gene is confidently identified. The sample taken for sequencing was naive CD4+ T cells from PBMCs. This specimen's cell subset or site label, per the study, means: CD45RA+ positively selected. The clonotype was recovered from a man aged 18 to 30 in good health. Some clones in this sample may be carry-over from other donors' samples. This receptor has the CDR3 CATSRDLPTASTDTQYF. The nucleotide sequence is TGTGCCACCAGCAGAGATCTCCCAACCGCTAGCACAGATACGCAGTATTTT.